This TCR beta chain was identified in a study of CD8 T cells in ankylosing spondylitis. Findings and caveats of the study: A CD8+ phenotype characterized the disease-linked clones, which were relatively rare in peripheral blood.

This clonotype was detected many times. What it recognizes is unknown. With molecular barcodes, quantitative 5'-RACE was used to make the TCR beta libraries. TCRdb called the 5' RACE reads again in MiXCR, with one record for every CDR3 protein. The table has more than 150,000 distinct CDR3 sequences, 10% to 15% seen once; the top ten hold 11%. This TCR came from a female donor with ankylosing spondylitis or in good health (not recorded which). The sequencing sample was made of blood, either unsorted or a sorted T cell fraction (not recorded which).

The CDR3 loop reads CASLAARLNTGELFF. As DNA, the CDR3 is TGTGCCAGCTTAGCGGCGCGCTTGAACACCGGGGAGCTGTTTTTT. This sequence joins TRBV12-3 or TRBV12-4 and TRBJ2-2; weak D call: TRBD2 (6 bases). The CDR3 totals 15 residues. Trimming pared 8 bases from V and 1 base from J, leaving 14 bases between.